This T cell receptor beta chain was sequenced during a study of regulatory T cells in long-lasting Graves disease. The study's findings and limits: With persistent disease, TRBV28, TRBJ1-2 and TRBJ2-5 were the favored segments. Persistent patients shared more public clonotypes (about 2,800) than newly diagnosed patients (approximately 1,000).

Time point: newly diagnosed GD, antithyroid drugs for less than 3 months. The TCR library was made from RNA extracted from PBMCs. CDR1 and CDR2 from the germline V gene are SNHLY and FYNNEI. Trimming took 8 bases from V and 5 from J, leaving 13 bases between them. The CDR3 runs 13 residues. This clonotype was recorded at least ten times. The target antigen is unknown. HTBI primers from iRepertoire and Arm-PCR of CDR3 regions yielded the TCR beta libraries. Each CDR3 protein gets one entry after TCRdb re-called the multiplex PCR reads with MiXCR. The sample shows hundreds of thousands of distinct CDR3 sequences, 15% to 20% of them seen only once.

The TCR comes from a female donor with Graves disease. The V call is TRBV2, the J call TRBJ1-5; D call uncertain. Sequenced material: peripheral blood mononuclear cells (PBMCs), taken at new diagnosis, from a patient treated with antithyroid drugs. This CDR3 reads CASGSGLDQPQHF. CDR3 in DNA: TGTGCCAGCGGTTCTGGGCTCGATCAGCCCCAGCATTTT. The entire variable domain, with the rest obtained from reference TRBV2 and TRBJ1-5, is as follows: EPEVTQTPSHQVTQMGQEVILRCVPISNHLYFYWYRQILGQKVEFLVSFYNNEISEKSEIFDDQFSVERPDGSNFTLKIRSTKLEDSAMYFCASGSGLDQPQHFGDGTRLSIL.